This T cell receptor (beta chain) stems from a study of identical twins. Study outcomes and limitations: Fewer insertions were carried by abundant cord blood beta clonotypes, but none was seen in memory repertoires.

V was cut by 4 bases and J by 3 bases, with 20 bases left in between. This CDR3 region has 17 residues. Germline values: CDR1 SGHNT, CDR2 YYREEE (reference sequence). This clonotype was detected a few times. Its specificity is not known. Healthy Caucasians supplied all donations. Unique molecular identifiers were present on the cDNA, and a universal primer site came from template switching. One entry per CDR3 protein results from TCRdb running MiXCR on the 5' RACE reads. The data hold 1.5 million to 2 million distinct CDR3 sequences, with less than 35% observed a single time. This receptor was identified in a newborn girl in good health. The sequencing input was cord blood. The gene calls are TRBV5-4 and TRBJ2-1; D not certain. The CDR3, as DNA: TGTGCCAGCAGCCAAAAAGTTCAAGAAGCGTTCTACAATGAGCAGTTCTTC. Protein sequence: CASSQKVQEAFYNEQFF.